The rows below give T cell receptor beta chains drawn from one sample of a study of naive and memory T cell subsets. Using its own MiXCR run on the UMI-ligation and nested PCR reads, TCRdb lists one record per CDR3 protein. The table lists around 93,000 distinct CDR3 sequences, about 11% of them singletons. Sequencing was done on a sample of naive CD4+ T cells from blood. The receptors were sampled from a human donor in good health. Both conserved end residues are trimmed from each CDR3. The order of the fields is V gene, CDR3 protein.

TRBV14 | ASSQVVPGDWEKLF
TRBV5-1 | ASSPGGTGKRGYT
TRBV4-3 | DSSPRAGVQETQY
TRBV29-1 | SVAGLFSNEQF
TRBV5-4 | ASSLPAGYNEQF
TRBV15 | ATSRDKGNNQPQH
TRBV7-3 | ASSLNGNEQF
TRBV9 | ASSVGDTNQPQH
TRBV2 | ASSRRGVDTQY
TRBV18 | ASSRLASANEQF
TRBV20-1 | SASRGSETSGLGKKNIQY
TRBV3-1 | ASSQFVETQY
TRBV20-1 | SARSPSGRASETQY
TRBV4-3 | ASSQDRGRLPNEKLF
TRBV6-2/TRBV6-3 | ASSYGGKNTEAF
TRBV7-2 | ASSLRDSSTDTQY
TRBV4-3 | ASSRFHTGGSYEQY
TRBV20-1 | SARGGTSRYNEQF
TRBV7-9 | ASSSPGVSMNTEAF
TRBV7-2 | ASSPVRRSGGGNTIY
TRBV28 | ASSLLRDEQY
TRBV29-1 | SVEEGGTEAF
TRBV7-3 | ASSLTEGVFTQY
TRBV5-1 | ASSLNGGRTDEQY
TRBV18 | ASSQESRGPNTEAF